This note documents a single TCR beta chain sequence. Its target is not known. The CDR3 runs 19 residues. Germline V gene lookup returns CDR1 SEHNR and CDR2 FQNEAQ (reference sequence). The ends were cut back, 5 bases at V and 1 base at J, with 26 bases in the middle. The data belong to a study of T-cell memory formation after mild COVID-19. Whole-study context: TCR clusters were mostly donor specific.

TCR alpha and TCR beta cDNA libraries carrying sample barcodes and UMIs came from 5'RACE with constant-segment primers. TCRdb re-analysed the 5' RACE reads in MiXCR, keeping a single row per CDR3 protein. The sample has roughly 130,000 distinct CDR3 sequences, about 6% seen once. Whole-study results and caveats: Clones that contracted from day 15 to 85 had balanced CD4/CD8; later expanders were CD4+ biased. Unconfirmed was the SARS-CoV-2 specificity of second-wave clones that peaked on day 37.

The TCR was taken from an adult woman who had mild COVID-19 (a few samples of this study predate the infection). Cell type and time point are not known. The sequenced sample consisted of PBMCs or a T cell subset sorted from them (not recorded which). The gene calls are TRBV7-9 and TRBJ1-1, with TRBD1 as a possible D gene (6 bases). CDR3 nucleotides: TGTGCCAGCAGCGGCCCGACTCTACGACAGGATAGGGGGAACACTGAAGCTTTCTTT. Translating gives CASSGPTLRQDRGNTEAFF.